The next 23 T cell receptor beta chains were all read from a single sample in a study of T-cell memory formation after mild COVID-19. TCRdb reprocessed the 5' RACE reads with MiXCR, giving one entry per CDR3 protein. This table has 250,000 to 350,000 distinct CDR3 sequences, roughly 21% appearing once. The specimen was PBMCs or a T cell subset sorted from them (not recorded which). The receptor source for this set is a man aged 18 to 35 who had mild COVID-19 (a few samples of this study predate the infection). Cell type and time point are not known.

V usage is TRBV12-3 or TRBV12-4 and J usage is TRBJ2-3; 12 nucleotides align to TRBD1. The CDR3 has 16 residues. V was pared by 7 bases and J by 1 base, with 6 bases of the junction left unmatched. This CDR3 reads CASTAGQGAGTDTQYF. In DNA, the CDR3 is TGTGCCAGCACCGCGGGACAGGGGGCCGGCACAGATACGCAGTATTTT.

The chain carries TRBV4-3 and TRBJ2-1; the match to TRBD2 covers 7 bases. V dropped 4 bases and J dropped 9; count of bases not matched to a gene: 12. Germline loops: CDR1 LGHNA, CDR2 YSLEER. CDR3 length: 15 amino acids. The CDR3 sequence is CASSPRLADMGEQFF. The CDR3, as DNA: TGCGCCAGCAGCCCCAGACTAGCTGATATGGGTGAGCAGTTCTTC.

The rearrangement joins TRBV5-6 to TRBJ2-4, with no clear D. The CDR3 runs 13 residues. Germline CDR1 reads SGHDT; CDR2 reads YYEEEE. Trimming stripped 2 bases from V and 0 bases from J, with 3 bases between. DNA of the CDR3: TGTGCCAGCAGCTTACTAGCCAAAAACATTCAGTACTTC. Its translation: CASSLLAKNIQYF.

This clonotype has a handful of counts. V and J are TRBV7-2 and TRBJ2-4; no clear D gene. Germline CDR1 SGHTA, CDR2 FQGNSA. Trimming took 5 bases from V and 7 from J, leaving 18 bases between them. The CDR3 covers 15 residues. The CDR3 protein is CASSPRRTLKNIQYF. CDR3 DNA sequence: TGTGCCAGCAGCCCCCGACGGACCCTCAAGAACATTCAGTACTTC.

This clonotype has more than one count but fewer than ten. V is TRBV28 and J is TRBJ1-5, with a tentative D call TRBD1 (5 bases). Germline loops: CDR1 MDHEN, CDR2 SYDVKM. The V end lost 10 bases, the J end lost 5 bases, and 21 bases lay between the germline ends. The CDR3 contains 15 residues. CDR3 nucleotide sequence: TGTGCCACCTTTCGACAGCGGGAACCATATCAGCCCCAGCATTTT. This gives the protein CATFRQREPYQPQHF.

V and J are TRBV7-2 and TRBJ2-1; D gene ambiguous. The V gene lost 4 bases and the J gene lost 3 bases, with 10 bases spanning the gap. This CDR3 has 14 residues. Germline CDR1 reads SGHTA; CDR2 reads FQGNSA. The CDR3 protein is CASSSGPLYNEQFF. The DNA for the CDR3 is TGTGCCAGCAGCTCCGGGCCCCTCTACAATGAGCAGTTCTTC. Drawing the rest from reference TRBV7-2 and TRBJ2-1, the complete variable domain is GAGVSQSPSNKVTEKGKDVELRCDPISGHTALYWYRQSLGQGLEFLIYFQGNSAPDKSGLPSDRFSAERTGGSVSTLTIQRTQQEDSAVYLCASSSGPLYNEQFFGPGTRLTVL.

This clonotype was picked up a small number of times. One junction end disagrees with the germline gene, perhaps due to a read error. CDR3 nucleotides: TGCGCCAGCAGCCAAGATGCGGAGCCCAAATTC. Its protein is CASSQDAEPKF. The chain has TRBV4-1 and TRBJ1-2; D is unresolved. Germline lookup yields CDR1 MGHRA and CDR2 YSYEKL. The length of the CDR3 is 11 residues.

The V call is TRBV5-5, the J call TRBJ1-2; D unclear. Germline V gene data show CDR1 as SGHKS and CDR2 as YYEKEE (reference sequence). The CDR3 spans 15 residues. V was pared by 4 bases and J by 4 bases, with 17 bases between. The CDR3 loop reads CASSVAPGGGYGYTF. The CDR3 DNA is TGTGCCAGCAGCGTGGCACCCGGCGGAGGCTATGGCTACACCTTC.

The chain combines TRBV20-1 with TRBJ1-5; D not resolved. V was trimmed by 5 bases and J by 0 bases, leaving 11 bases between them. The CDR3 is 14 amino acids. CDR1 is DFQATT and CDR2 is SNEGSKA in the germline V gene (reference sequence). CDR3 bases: TGCAGTGCTCAACCGCCTTATAGCAATCAGCCCCAGCATTTT. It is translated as CSAQPPYSNQPQHF.

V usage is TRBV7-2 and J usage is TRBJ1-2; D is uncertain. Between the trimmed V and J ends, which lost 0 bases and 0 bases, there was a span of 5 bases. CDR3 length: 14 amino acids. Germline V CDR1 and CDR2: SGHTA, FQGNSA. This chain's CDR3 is CASSLAGTNYGYTF. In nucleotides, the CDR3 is TGTGCCAGCAGCTTAGCGGGGACTAACTATGGCTACACCTTC.

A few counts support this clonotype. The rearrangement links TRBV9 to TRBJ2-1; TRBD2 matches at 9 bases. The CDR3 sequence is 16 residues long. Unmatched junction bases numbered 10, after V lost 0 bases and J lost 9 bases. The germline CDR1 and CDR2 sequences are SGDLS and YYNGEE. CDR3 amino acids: CASSVVQAGGRSEQFF. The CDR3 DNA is TGTGCCAGCAGCGTAGTCCAAGCGGGGGGCCGGTCTGAGCAGTTCTTC. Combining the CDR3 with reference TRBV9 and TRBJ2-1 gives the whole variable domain DSGVTQTPKHLITATGQRVTLRCSPRSGDLSVYWYQQSLDQGLQFLIQYYNGEERAKGNILERFSAQQFPDLHSELNLSSLELGDSALYFCASSVVQAGGRSEQFFGPGTRLTVL.

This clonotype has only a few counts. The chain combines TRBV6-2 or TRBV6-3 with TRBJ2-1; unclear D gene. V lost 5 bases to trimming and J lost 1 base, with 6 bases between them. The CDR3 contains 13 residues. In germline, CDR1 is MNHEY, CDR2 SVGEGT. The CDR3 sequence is CASSTGSYNEQFF. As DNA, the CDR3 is TGTGCCAGCAGTACTGGGTCCTACAATGAGCAGTTCTTC.

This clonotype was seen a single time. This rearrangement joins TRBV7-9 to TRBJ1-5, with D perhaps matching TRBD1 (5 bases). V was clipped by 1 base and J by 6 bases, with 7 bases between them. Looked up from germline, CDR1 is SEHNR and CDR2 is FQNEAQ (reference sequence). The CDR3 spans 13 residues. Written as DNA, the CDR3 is TGTGCCAGCAGCTTAGTGGGACCTCAGCCCCAGCATTTT. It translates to CASSLVGPQPQHF.

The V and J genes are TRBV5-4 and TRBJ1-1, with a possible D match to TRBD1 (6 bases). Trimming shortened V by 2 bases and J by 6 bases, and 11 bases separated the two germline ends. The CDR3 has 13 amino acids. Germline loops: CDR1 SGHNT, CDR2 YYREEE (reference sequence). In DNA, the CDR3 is TGTGCCAGCAGCTTTTTGGGGGCGCCTGAAGCTTTCTTT. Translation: CASSFLGAPEAFF.

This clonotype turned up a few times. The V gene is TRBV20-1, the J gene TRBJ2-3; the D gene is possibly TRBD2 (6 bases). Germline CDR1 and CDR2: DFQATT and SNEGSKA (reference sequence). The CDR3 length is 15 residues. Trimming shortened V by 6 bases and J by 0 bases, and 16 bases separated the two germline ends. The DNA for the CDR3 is TGCAGTGCCCCCGCGAAGCGGGCTAGCACAGATACGCAGTATTTT. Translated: CSAPAKRASTDTQYF.

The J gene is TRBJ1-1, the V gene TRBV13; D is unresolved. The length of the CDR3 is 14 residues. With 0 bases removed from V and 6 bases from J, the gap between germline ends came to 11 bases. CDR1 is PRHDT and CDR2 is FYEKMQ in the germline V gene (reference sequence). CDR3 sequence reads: CASSLGPGGPEAFF. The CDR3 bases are TGTGCCAGCAGCTTAGGGCCAGGTGGCCCTGAAGCTTTCTTT.

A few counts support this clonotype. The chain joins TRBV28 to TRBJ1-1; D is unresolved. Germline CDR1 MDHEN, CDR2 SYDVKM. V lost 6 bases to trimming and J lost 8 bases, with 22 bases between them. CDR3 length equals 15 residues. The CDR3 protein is CASSWQAGMIGEAFF. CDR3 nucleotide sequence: TGTGCCAGCAGCTGGCAGGCCGGGATGATTGGGGAAGCTTTCTTT.

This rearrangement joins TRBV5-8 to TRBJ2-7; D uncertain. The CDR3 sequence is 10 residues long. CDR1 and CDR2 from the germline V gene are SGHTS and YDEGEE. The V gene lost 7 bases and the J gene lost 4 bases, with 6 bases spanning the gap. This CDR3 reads CASPMYEQYF. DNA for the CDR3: TGTGCCAGCCCAATGTACGAGCAGTACTTC. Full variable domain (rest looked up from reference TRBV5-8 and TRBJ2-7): EAGVTQSPTHLIKTRGQQATLRCSPISGHTSVYWYQQALGLGLQFLLWYDEGEERNRGNFPPRFSGRQFPNYSSELNVNALELEDSALYLCASPMYEQYFGPGTRLTVT.

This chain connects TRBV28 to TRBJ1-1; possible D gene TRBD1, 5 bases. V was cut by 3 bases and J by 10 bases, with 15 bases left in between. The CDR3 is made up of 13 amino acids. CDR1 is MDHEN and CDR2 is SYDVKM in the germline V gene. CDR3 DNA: TGTGCCAGCAGTTTTCCTCAGGGTAAACGAGCTTTCTTT. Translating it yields CASSFPQGKRAFF.

This CDR3 is CASGPDRANTEAFF. The CDR3 bases are TGTGCTAGTGGGCCCGACAGGGCGAACACTGAAGCTTTCTTT. The V gene is TRBV12-5, the J gene TRBJ1-1; 7 positions agree with TRBD1. Germline CDR1 reads LGHNT; CDR2 reads FRNRAP. The CDR3 is made up of 14 amino acids. With 6 bases clipped from V and 1 base from J, the junction kept 5 bases outside the gene matches.

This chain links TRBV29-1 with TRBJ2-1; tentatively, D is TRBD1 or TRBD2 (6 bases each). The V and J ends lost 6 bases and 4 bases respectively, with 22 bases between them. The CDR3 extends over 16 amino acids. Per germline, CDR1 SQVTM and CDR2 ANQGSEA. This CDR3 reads CSVDGVGLGGYNEQFF. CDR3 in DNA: TGCAGCGTCGATGGGGTAGGCTTAGGGGGGTACAATGAGCAGTTCTTC.

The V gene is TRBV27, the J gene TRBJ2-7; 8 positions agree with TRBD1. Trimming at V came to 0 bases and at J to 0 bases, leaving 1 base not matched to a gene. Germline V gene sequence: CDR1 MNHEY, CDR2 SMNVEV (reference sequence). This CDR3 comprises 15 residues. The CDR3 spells CASSLSTGDSYEQYF. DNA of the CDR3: TGTGCCAGCAGTTTATCGACAGGGGACTCCTACGAGCAGTACTTC.

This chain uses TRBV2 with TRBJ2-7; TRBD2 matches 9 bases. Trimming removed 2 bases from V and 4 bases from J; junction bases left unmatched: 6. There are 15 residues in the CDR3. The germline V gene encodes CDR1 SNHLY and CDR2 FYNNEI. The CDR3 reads CASSEWRGGRYEQYV. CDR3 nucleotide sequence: TGTGCCAGCAGTGAATGGCGGGGGGGCCGGTACGAGCAGTACGTC.